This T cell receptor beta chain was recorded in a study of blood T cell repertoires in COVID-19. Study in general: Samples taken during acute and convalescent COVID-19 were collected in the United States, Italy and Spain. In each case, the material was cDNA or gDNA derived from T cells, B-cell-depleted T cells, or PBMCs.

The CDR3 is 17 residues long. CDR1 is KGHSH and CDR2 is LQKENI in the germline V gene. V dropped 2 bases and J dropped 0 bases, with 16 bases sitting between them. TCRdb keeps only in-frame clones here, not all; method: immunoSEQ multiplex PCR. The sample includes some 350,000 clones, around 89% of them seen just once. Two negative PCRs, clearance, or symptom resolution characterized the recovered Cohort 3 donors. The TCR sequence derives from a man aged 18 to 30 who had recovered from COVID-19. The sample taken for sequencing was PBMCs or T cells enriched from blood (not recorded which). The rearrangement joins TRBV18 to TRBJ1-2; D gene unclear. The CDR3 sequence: CASSPIGELGANYGYTF. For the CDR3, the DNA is TGTGCCAGCTCACCAATCGGGGAGTTGGGTGCTAACTATGGCTACACCTTC.